These 19 T cell receptor beta chains originate from one sample sequenced in a study of cytomegalovirus exposure and HLA in healthy donors. The study ran its PCR with 60 Vbeta and 13 Jbeta primers. The method was immunoSEQ multiplex PCR; TCRdb's version includes in-frame clones alone and lacks a portion of them. The top ten clones hold about 6.6% of a sample with about 140,000 clones, around three quarters of them seen once. The sample was PBMCs. The receptors derive from a woman aged 40-49 years in good health and CMV-seropositive.

V is TRBV5-1 and J is TRBJ2-6, with 8 bases matching TRBD1. The CDR3 extends over 15 amino acids. The germline gives CDR1 SGHRS, CDR2 YFSETQ. V gave up 4 bases and J gave up 4 bases; unmatched junction bases: 4. The CDR3 region is CASSPDRVGANVLTF. The CDR3 DNA is TGCGCCAGCAGCCCGGACAGGGTAGGGGCCAACGTCCTGACTTTC.

The V gene is TRBV19, the J gene TRBJ1-2; TRBD1 matches 7 bases. From germline, CDR1 is LNHDA and CDR2 SQIVND (reference sequence). This CDR3 has 15 amino acids. V was clipped by 4 bases and J by 3 bases; unmatched bases: 8. The CDR3, as DNA: TGTGCCAGTAGTACCCGGGACAGCTCTTACTATGGCTACACCTTC. Protein product: CASSTRDSSYYGYTF.

This sequence joins TRBV9 and TRBJ1-2, with TRBD1 matching 7 bases. Trimming took 5 bases from V and 8 from J; bases not matched to a gene: 21. The CDR3 runs to 17 residues. Germline lookup yields CDR1 SGDLS and CDR2 YYNGEE. CDR3 in amino acids: CASSPNRGQPEVTGYTF. The CDR3, as DNA: TGTGCCAGCAGTCCAAACCGGGGACAGCCAGAGGTCACAGGCTACACCTTC.

This clone was seen only once. This chain connects TRBV7-8 to TRBJ1-5; D perhaps matches TRBD1 (5 bases). Germline CDR1 is SGHVS and CDR2 is FQNEAQ. The CDR3 totals 16 residues. V was shortened by 1 base and J by 0 bases, with 10 bases between the two germline ends. CDR3 sequence: CASSLGQLYSNQPQHF. The CDR3 region has the DNA TGTGCCAGCAGCTTAGGACAGCTCTATAGCAATCAGCCCCAGCATTTT.

This rearrangement joins TRBV2 to TRBJ2-7, with 8 bases fitting TRBD1. CDR1 and CDR2 from the germline V gene are SNHLY and FYNNEI. The CDR3 extends over 13 amino acids. The J segment lost 3 bases and the V segment lost 6 bases, leaving 4 bases of the junction unmatched. In DNA, the CDR3 is TGTGCCAGCAGACACAGGGGGTTCTACGAGCAGTACTTC. Translating it yields CASRHRGFYEQYF. Full variable domain (outside the CDR3, taken from reference TRBV2 and TRBJ2-7): EPEVTQTPSHQVTQMGQEVILRCVPISNHLYFYWYRQILGQKVEFLVSFYNNEISEKSEIFDDQFSVERPDGSNFTLKIRSTKLEDSAMYFCASRHRGFYEQYFGPGTRLTVT.

The CDR3 sequence is CASSQDNPRAMETQYF. The CDR3 bases are TGTGCCAGCAGCCAAGATAATCCCAGGGCGATGGAGACCCAGTACTTC. The J gene is TRBJ2-5, the V gene TRBV4-2; D possibly corresponds to TRBD1 (5 bases). V gave up 0 bases and J gave up 5 bases, with 16 bases separating them. The CDR3 extends over 16 amino acids. Germline values: CDR1 LGHNA, CDR2 YNFKEQ.

This clone has just a few counts. V is TRBV28 and J is TRBJ2-7; 8 positions agree with TRBD1. CDR1 is MDHEN and CDR2 is SYDVKM in the germline V gene. V gave up 6 bases and J gave up 4 bases; unmatched junction bases: 11. CDR3 length: 15 amino acids. The CDR3 loop is CASRVTGGFGYEQYF. The DNA of the CDR3 is TGTGCCAGCAGAGTTACAGGGGGGTTTGGATACGAGCAGTACTTC. Full variable domain (rest looked up from reference TRBV28 and TRBJ2-7): DVKVTQSSRYLVKRTGEKVFLECVQDMDHENMFWYRQDPGLGLRLIYFSYDVKMKEKGDIPEGYSVSREKKERFSLILESASTNQTSMYLCASRVTGGFGYEQYFGPGTRLTVT.

The chain is built from TRBV15 and TRBJ2-7; possible D gene TRBD1, 6 bases. In germline, CDR1 is LNHNV, CDR2 YYDKDF (reference sequence). Between the trimmed V and J ends, which lost 1 base and 0 bases, there was a span of 10 bases. The CDR3 is 15 amino acids. In DNA form, the CDR3 reads TGTGCCACCAGCAGAGGAGGGGGAAGCTCCTACGAGCAGTACTTC. It translates to CATSRGGGSSYEQYF.

This chain uses TRBV10-3 with TRBJ2-3, with TRBD2 matching over 11 bases. Per the germline V gene, CDR1 is ENHRY and CDR2 is SYGVKD. The CDR3 runs 15 residues. Losses at the gene ends were 7 bases for V and 2 bases for J; bases not matched to a gene: 5. As DNA, the CDR3 is TGTGCCATCACCCAGGGACTAGCGGCCACAGATACGCAGTATTTT. Encoded protein: CAITQGLAATDTQYF.

This clone is a singleton in its sample. The genes are TRBV7-9 and TRBJ2-7; 8 bases are shared with TRBD2. The CDR3 has 15 residues. V dropped 1 base and J dropped 6; count of bases not matched to a gene: 8. Germline values: CDR1 SEHNR, CDR2 FQNEAQ (reference sequence). CDR3 coding DNA: TGTGCCAGCAGCTTAGAGGGTAGCGGGATCCGCGAGCAGTACTTC. Amino acids: CASSLEGSGIREQYF.

V usage is TRBV10-3 and J usage is TRBJ2-2; no definite D call. V was pared by 1 base and J by 7 bases, with 4 bases between. This CDR3 spans 12 amino acids. The germline gives CDR1 ENHRY, CDR2 SYGVKD. This CDR3 reads CAISEFGGELFF. The CDR3 region has the DNA TGTGCCATCAGTGAGTTCGGCGGGGAGCTGTTTTTT.

The chain combines TRBV5-1 with TRBJ2-7; 9 bases agree with TRBD1. CDR3 size: 15 residues. J was trimmed by 1 base and V by 4 bases; bases with no gene match: 6. In germline, CDR1 is SGHRS, CDR2 YFSETQ. The CDR3 loop is CASSLRTGESYEQYF. The CDR3, as DNA: TGCGCCAGCAGCCTGAGGACAGGGGAATCCTACGAGCAGTACTTC.

The chain recombines TRBV10-3 with TRBJ2-2; TRBD1 matches at 9 bases. Germline lookup yields CDR1 ENHRY and CDR2 SYGVKD. The CDR3 contains 15 residues. Losses at the gene ends were 2 bases for V and 7 bases for J; bases not matched to a gene: 5. CDR3: CAISEVGQGNGELFF. The CDR3 coding sequence is TGTGCCATCAGTGAGGTGGGACAGGGAAACGGGGAGCTGTTTTTT.

The chain is built from TRBV7-2 and TRBJ1-2, with D possibly TRBD1 on 5 matching bases. The CDR3 covers 17 residues. The germline V and J ends were trimmed by 1 base and 0 bases, with 15 bases remaining between them. Germline-derived CDR1 and CDR2 are SGHTA and FQGNSA. The CDR3 protein is CASSLGGNSGPNYGYTF. CDR3 bases: TGTGCCAGCAGCTTAGGAGGTAATTCAGGGCCTAACTATGGCTACACCTTC.

The CDR3 reads CASSQGQNNEQFF. The CDR3 coding sequence is TGTGCCAGCAGCCAAGGACAGAACAATGAGCAGTTCTTC. This sequence joins TRBV7-6 and TRBJ2-1; D perhaps matches TRBD1 (6 bases). Germline assignment: CDR1 SGHVS and CDR2 FNYEAQ. Deletions cut 5 bases from V and 5 bases from J, with 10 bases between. CDR3 size: 13 residues.

This sequence joins TRBV4-2 and TRBJ2-2; 8 positions agree with TRBD2. V was clipped by 2 bases and J by 0 bases; unmatched bases: 5. CDR3 length equals 17 residues. The germline CDR1 and CDR2 sequences are LGHNA and YNFKEQ. The CDR3 spells CASSQSGGGANTGELFF. Here the CDR3 DNA reads TGTGCCAGCAGCCAATCCGGGGGGGGCGCGAACACCGGGGAGCTGTTTTTT.

This clone appeared once. V gene TRBV2 combines with J gene TRBJ2-3, with D possibly matching TRBD2 (6 bases). This CDR3 spans 15 amino acids. V was shortened by 7 bases and J by 0 bases, with 14 bases between the two germline ends. The germline gives CDR1 SNHLY, CDR2 FYNNEI. CDR3 region: CASKKTSSSTDTQYF. CDR3 bases: TGTGCCAGCAAGAAGACTAGTTCTAGCACAGATACGCAGTATTTT.

This clone has more than one count but fewer than ten. V usage is TRBV2 and J usage is TRBJ2-5; 11 positions match TRBD2. CDR3 size: 14 residues. Germline CDR1 reads SNHLY; CDR2 reads FYNNEI. J lost 4 bases, V lost 4 bases, and 2 bases had no gene match. This chain's CDR3 is CASSGLAGGETQYF. In nucleotides, the CDR3 is TGTGCCAGCAGTGGGCTAGCGGGAGGAGAGACCCAGTACTTC.

This clone was recorded only once. V usage is TRBV6-6 and J usage is TRBJ1-5; 7 bases align to TRBD1. This CDR3 has 15 amino acids. The germline gives CDR1 MNHNY, CDR2 SVGAGI (reference sequence). V shed 3 bases and J 9 bases; nucleotides not matched to a gene: 11. The CDR3 DNA sequence: TGTGCCAGCAGTTATAGACAGGGCACGAGTCTGCCCCAGCATTTT. Translated, it gives CASSYRQGTSLPQHF.